Given below is one T cell receptor beta chain in context. The CDR3 sequence is 14 residues long. In germline, CDR1 is SGDLS, CDR2 YYNGEE. The V end lost 4 bases, the J end lost 5 bases, and 15 bases lay between the germline ends. Each CDR3 protein is one row after TCRdb ran MiXCR on the multiplex PCR reads. The sample has 70,000 to 95,000 distinct CDR3 sequences, roughly 19% seen once. Axillary draining lymph nodes of breast cancer patients supplied the node samples. The data were obtained in a study of breast tumors, draining lymph nodes, adjacent tissues. This clonotype was sampled from a female donor with breast cancer. Some clones in this sample may be carry-over from other donors' samples. The chain combines TRBV9 with TRBJ1-1; no firm D call. Sequenced material: axillary lymph node tissue. DNA for the CDR3: TGTGCCAGCAGCCCGCCCCCCGACGGGACTGAAGCTTTCTTT. Residues: CASSPPPDGTEAFF.